These T cell receptor beta chains were read from a single sample in a study of spatial heterogeneity in lung cancer. TCRdb re-called the 5' RACE reads with MiXCR, one entry per CDR3 protein. The table includes some 97,000 distinct CDR3 sequences, 4.4% detected once. The sequencing here drew on lung tumor tissue, taken at surgery. The source is a male donor with early-stage non-small cell lung cancer. The CDR3 runs from the conserved cysteine through the conserved F or W. D genes are given only for firm matches. A row's size may be missing; if present it is once, few, many or a size class.

cdr3_nt	cdr3_aa	v_call	j_call	d_call	clone_size
TGTGCCAGCAGTTCCGGGTCTGAAGCTTTCTTT	CASSSGSEAFF	TRBV27	TRBJ1-1	-	many
TGCGCCAGCAGCTTGGTGCTAGCGCAATACAATGAGCAGTTCTTC	CASSLVLAQYNEQFF	TRBV5-1	TRBJ2-1	-	many
TGTGCCAGCAAGGGATATAGCAATCAGCCCCAGCATTTT	CASKGYSNQPQHF	TRBV27	TRBJ1-5	-	many
TGTGCCAGCAGGAGGGGACAGGGCATCTACGAGCAGTACTTC	CASRRGQGIYEQYF	TRBV6-5	TRBJ2-7	TRBD1	many
TGTGCCAGCAGCAAAGGGGAACCTCCGGGGGCCAACGTCCTGACTTTC	CASSKGEPPGANVLTF	TRBV21-1	TRBJ2-6	-	-
TGTGCCAGCAGTTTATTGCGCGGGAGAAGAAACACAGATACGCAGTATTTT	CASSLLRGRRNTDTQYF	TRBV28	TRBJ2-3	TRBD2	many
TGTGCCAGCAGCCGAACCACAGATACGCAGTATTTT	CASSRTTDTQYF	TRBV3-1	TRBJ2-3	-	many
TGTGCCAGCAGCCTAGCTCCTAATGAAAAACTGTTTTTT	CASSLAPNEKLFF	TRBV7-9	TRBJ1-4	-	-
TGCAGTGCTAGAGGGTGGGGACGGGATCTAGAGCCTTCCTACAATGAGCAGTTCTTC	CSARGWGRDLEPSYNEQFF	TRBV20-1	TRBJ2-1	-	many
TGTGCCAGCAGTTTCACAGGGCTAAGTGAAAAACTGTTTTTT	CASSFTGLSEKLFF	TRBV12-3/TRBV12-4	TRBJ1-4	-	-
TGTGCCAGCAGTTTCACCGGGACAGGGAACTATGGCTACACCTTC	CASSFTGTGNYGYTF	TRBV12-3/TRBV12-4	TRBJ1-2	TRBD1	many
TGTGCCAGCAGCTTATACGGGTACCAAGAGACCCAGTACTTC	CASSLYGYQETQYF	TRBV7-2	TRBJ2-5	-	-
TGCGCCAGCAGCTATACCCCATCAAAGGTGAACACTGAAGCTTTCTTT	CASSYTPSKVNTEAFF	TRBV5-1	TRBJ1-1	-	many
TGTGCCAGCAGCGCGACAGTAGACGAGCAGTACTTC	CASSATVDEQYF	TRBV7-6	TRBJ2-7	-	many
TGTGCCAGCTCCCTAGTGCCTGCGGCTGGTGAGCAGTACTTC	CASSLVPAAGEQYF	TRBV28	TRBJ2-7	-	many
TGTGCCAGCAGTTTTTACAGGGACACTGAAGCTTTCTTT	CASSFYRDTEAFF	TRBV12-3/TRBV12-4	TRBJ1-1	-	many
TGTGCCAGCAGGAAAATACAGGGGGTGGCTTTCTTT	CASRKIQGVAFF	TRBV2	TRBJ1-1	TRBD1	many
TGTGCCACCCGTGACAGGAGTGGGTCAGATACGCAGTATTTT	CATRDRSGSDTQYF	TRBV27	TRBJ2-3	-	many
TGTGCCAGCAGCCGCCCCGGGACAGGCTCCTACGAGCAGTACTTC	CASSRPGTGSYEQYF	TRBV3-1	TRBJ2-7	TRBD1	many
TGCAGTGCTAGAGGGGTCGGGGAGCAGTTCTTC	CSARGVGEQFF	TRBV20-1	TRBJ2-1	-	many
TGTGCCAGCAGTTTCCCCAGGGGCACTGAAGCTTTCTTT	CASSFPRGTEAFF	TRBV28	TRBJ1-1	-	many
TGCGCCAGCAGCTTGGACAGGGGAGATTCACCCCTCCACTTT	CASSLDRGDSPLHF	TRBV5-1	TRBJ1-6	TRBD1	many
TGTGCCAGCGAATCAGGGGCGGTGGGAAAACTGTTTTTT	CASESGAVGKLFF	TRBV2	TRBJ1-4	-	many
TGCAGTGCCCCACCCGACACAGATACGCAGTATTTT	CSAPPDTDTQYF	TRBV20-1	TRBJ2-3	-	many
TGTGCCAGCAGTAGGCGGAGGGGCGACACCGGGGAGCTGTTTTTT	CASSRRRGDTGELFF	TRBV6-1	TRBJ2-2	-	many
TGTGCCAGCAGTGAAGGTCCCGGGACAGGGTACGAGCAGTACTTC	CASSEGPGTGYEQYF	TRBV2	TRBJ2-7	TRBD1	many